Following are 23 T cell receptor beta chains from one sample sequenced in a study of cytomegalovirus exposure and HLA in healthy donors. PCR amplification relied on 60 Vbeta primers (plus 13 Jbeta primers). Generated by immunoSEQ multiplex PCR, the TCRdb table keeps only in-frame clones and is missing some. The sample lists about 78,000 clones, approximately 80% occurring once. Sequencing was performed on PBMCs. The receptors were sampled from a woman between 50 and 59 years old in good health and CMV-seropositive.

The V gene is TRBV6-5, the J gene TRBJ1-6; the D gene is possibly TRBD1 (5 bases). Trimming removed 6 bases at V and 4 bases at J, with 10 bases between. Germline V CDR1 and CDR2: MNHEY, SVGAGI. This CDR3 region has 14 residues. DNA for the CDR3: TGTGCCAGCAGCCGACAGACATATAATTCACCCCTCCACTTT. It translates to CASSRQTYNSPLHF.

J is TRBJ2-3 and V is TRBV19, with TRBD2 identical over 7 bases. CDR3 length: 14 amino acids. Trimming removed 10 bases from V and 2 bases from J; junction bases left unmatched: 9. Germline V lookup: CDR1 LNHDA, CDR2 SQIVND (reference sequence). The CDR3 coding sequence is TGTGCCACCGCGCGGGAGATGCACACAGATACGCAGTATTTT. Translation gives CATAREMHTDTQYF.

This clone was recorded only once. This chain uses TRBV7-3 with TRBJ2-3; TRBD1 aligns across 7 bases. Germline V gene data show CDR1 as SGHTA and CDR2 as FQGTGA. CDR3 length equals 15 residues. The trim removed 5 bases at V and 2 bases at J, leaving 7 bases unmatched. The CDR3 nucleotides are TGTGCCAGCAGCCCTACGGGACAGCTCACAGATACGCAGTATTTT. It yields the protein CASSPTGQLTDTQYF.

The gene calls are TRBV6-5 and TRBJ1-1; TRBD1 agrees at 9 bases. Germline assignment: CDR1 MNHEY and CDR2 SVGAGI. V was clipped by 6 bases and J by 8 bases; unmatched bases: 7. The CDR3 runs to 13 residues. In DNA, the CDR3 is TGTGCCAGCAGCCGGACAGGGGTCGAGGAAGCTTTCTTT. Residues: CASSRTGVEEAFF.

V is TRBV10-3 and J is TRBJ2-3; 9 bases map to TRBD1. Germline V gene lookup returns CDR1 ENHRY and CDR2 SYGVKD. V dropped 7 bases and J dropped 6; count of bases not matched to a gene: 8. This CDR3 is 14 amino acids long. The CDR3 nucleotides read TGTGCCATCAATAAGGACAGGGGAAAGGATACGCAGTATTTT. Translated, it gives CAINKDRGKDTQYF.

This clone was observed once. The chain employs TRBV14 and TRBJ2-7; 8 bases fit TRBD1. There are 14 residues in the CDR3. The germline V gene has CDR1 SGHDN and CDR2 FVKESK. V lost 5 bases and J lost 3; bases outside the gene matches: 6. DNA for the CDR3: TGTGCCAGCAGCAACAGGGGGAGGCTCTACGAGCAGTACTTC. This codes for CASSNRGRLYEQYF.

The V and J genes are TRBV6-1 and TRBJ1-2, with D maybe TRBD1 (6 bases). Germline V gene data show CDR1 as MNHNS and CDR2 as SASEGT. This CDR3 region has 14 residues. V lost 3 bases, J lost 4 bases, and 12 bases lay in between. DNA for the CDR3: TGTGCCAGCAGTGAGAGACAGGATATCTATGGCTACACCTTC. It yields the protein CASSERQDIYGYTF.

This clone came up once. The J gene is TRBJ2-3, the V gene TRBV27, with unresolved D. This CDR3 comprises 12 residues. V lost 3 bases and J 4 bases, leaving 5 bases between the germline ends. Germline V CDR1 and CDR2: MNHEY, SMNVEV (reference sequence). DNA of the CDR3: TGTGCCAGCAGTTTCTCTCCAGATACGCAGTATTTT. It specifies CASSFSPDTQYF.

As DNA, the CDR3 is TGTGCCAGCAGCGTTGGGACTAGCGGGAGGAAGGTCACCGGGGAGCTGTTTTTT. Protein product: CASSVGTSGRKVTGELFF. The chain is built from TRBV9 and TRBJ2-2; 15 positions agree with TRBD2. The CDR3 is 18 amino acids. Germline CDR1 SGDLS, CDR2 YYNGEE. The ends lost 2 bases at V and 4 bases at J; junction bases unmatched: 6. Supplemented by reference TRBV9 and TRBJ2-2, the full variable domain reads DSGVTQTPKHLITATGQRVTLRCSPRSGDLSVYWYQQSLDQGLQFLIQYYNGEERAKGNILERFSAQQFPDLHSELNLSSLELGDSALYFCASSVGTSGRKVTGELFFGEGSRLTVL.

V is TRBV4-1 and J is TRBJ1-1; perhaps TRBD1 as D (5 bases). CDR3 length equals 16 residues. Germline V gives CDR1 MGHRA, CDR2 YSYEKL. The V end lost 3 bases, the J end lost 3 bases, and 17 bases lay between the germline ends. The DNA of the CDR3 is TGCGCCAGCAGCCAGACCTTCAGGGATGAGGACACTGAAGCTTTCTTT. Protein product: CASSQTFRDEDTEAFF.

V gene TRBV6-5 combines with J gene TRBJ1-2, with 9 bases that match TRBD1. The V gene end was trimmed by 4 bases and the J gene end by 8 bases; junction bases not matched to a gene: 8. The CDR3 totals 14 residues. Germline V gives CDR1 MNHEY, CDR2 SVGAGI. CDR3: CASSSGTGRGGYTF. The DNA for the CDR3 is TGTGCCAGCAGTTCCGGGACAGGGCGCGGCGGCTACACCTTC.

The CDR3 reads CASSPGYQETQYF. The DNA for the CDR3 is TGTGCCAGTAGTCCCGGGTACCAAGAGACCCAGTACTTC. The chain couples TRBV19 to TRBJ2-5; D gene uncertain. Germline V gene sequence: CDR1 LNHDA, CDR2 SQIVND (reference sequence). Trimming took off 5 bases at V and 0 bases at J, with 7 bases between the two ends. The CDR3 covers 13 residues.

This chain connects TRBV11-3 to TRBJ2-1; 9 bases map to TRBD2. The ends lost 3 bases at V and 2 bases at J; junction bases unmatched: 11. Germline assignment: CDR1 SGHNT and CDR2 YENEEA. This CDR3 contains 18 residues. The CDR3, as DNA: TGTGCCAGCAGCTTCCGTTCCCGACTAGCGGAAACCTACAATGAGCAGTTCTTC. Translation gives CASSFRSRLAETYNEQFF.

The gene calls are TRBV7-2 and TRBJ1-1, with D perhaps TRBD1 (5 bases). The CDR3 contains 13 residues. The V gene's germline CDR1 is SGHTA and CDR2 FQGNSA. V lost 3 bases to trimming and J lost 5 bases, with 10 bases between them. The CDR3 coding sequence is TGTGCCAGCAGCTTCCCCGGGGGGACTGAAGCTTTCTTT. It yields the protein CASSFPGGTEAFF.

The sample holds a few counts of this clone. The chain employs TRBV5-6 and TRBJ1-1; D is unresolved. Trimming shortened V by 1 base and J by 3 bases, and 10 bases separated the two germline ends. The germline gives CDR1 SGHDT, CDR2 YYEEEE. This CDR3 has 14 amino acids. Here the CDR3 DNA reads TGTGCCAGCAGCTTGACTTGGGGAGACACTGAAGCTTTCTTT. It encodes CASSLTWGDTEAFF.

V gene TRBV21-1 combines with J gene TRBJ1-2; the D call of TRBD1 is as the table states it, not checked on the DNA. TRBV21-1 is assigned pseudogene status. The CDR3 is 14 residues long. Written as DNA, the CDR3 is TGTGCCAGCAGCAAAAGGACACATAACTATGGCTACACCTTC. Translation gives CASSKRTHNYGYTF.

This clone has just one count. J is TRBJ2-3 and V is TRBV2; TRBD1 is a possible D gene (6 bases). Germline V CDR1 and CDR2: SNHLY, FYNNEI. The V end lost 1 base, the J end lost 0 bases, and 11 bases lay between the germline ends. This CDR3 contains 16 residues. Written as DNA, the CDR3 is TGTGCCAGCAGTGAAGGGGCCAGGGGTAGCACAGATACGCAGTATTTT. Residues: CASSEGARGSTDTQYF. The whole variable domain, filled in from reference TRBV2 and TRBJ2-3, reads EPEVTQTPSHQVTQMGQEVILRCVPISNHLYFYWYRQILGQKVEFLVSFYNNEISEKSEIFDDQFSVERPDGSNFTLKIRSTKLEDSAMYFCASSEGARGSTDTQYFGPGTRLTVL.

The chain uses TRBV11-2 and TRBJ1-1; D is unclear. CDR1 is SGHAT, CDR2 FQNNGV, per germline. This CDR3 contains 15 residues. Trimming took off 5 bases at V and 5 bases at J, with 18 bases between the two ends. CDR3 loop: CASSARASGGTEAFF. In DNA, the CDR3 is TGTGCCAGCAGCGCCCGGGCCTCAGGAGGGACTGAAGCTTTCTTT.

This chain joins TRBV4-1 and TRBJ1-2; 8 bases agree with TRBD1. The CDR3 is 16 residues long. V dropped 2 bases and J dropped 5; count of bases not matched to a gene: 10. Germline lookup yields CDR1 MGHRA and CDR2 YSYEKL. The CDR3 sequence: CASSQLPGQGTYGYTF. CDR3 bases: TGCGCCAGCAGCCAACTACCCGGACAGGGAACGTATGGCTACACCTTC.

With respect to this clone: The same CDR3 also results from other DNA sequences found in this sample. This chain links TRBV6-1 with TRBJ1-1; 7 nucleotides agree with TRBD1. Germline assignment: CDR1 MNHNS and CDR2 SASEGT. This CDR3 region has 14 residues. Losses at the gene ends were 5 bases for V and 3 bases for J; bases not matched to a gene: 6. This CDR3 reads CASSFDRADTEAFF. The CDR3 region has the DNA TGTGCCAGCAGTTTCGACAGGGCCGACACTGAAGCTTTCTTT.

The rearrangement uses TRBV4-1 and TRBJ1-5; 7 nucleotides agree with TRBD1. V lost 1 base and J lost 6; bases outside the gene matches: 6. CDR3 length: 15 amino acids. Looked up from germline, CDR1 is MGHRA and CDR2 is YSYEKL. The chain's CDR3 is CASSQGTGTGQPQHF. The CDR3, as DNA: TGCGCCAGCAGCCAAGGGACAGGCACGGGTCAGCCCCAGCATTTT.

V and J are TRBV20-1 and TRBJ2-1; 7 nucleotides align to TRBD1. The CDR3 loop spans 11 amino acids. V shed 7 bases and J 8 bases; nucleotides not matched to a gene: 5. Germline CDR1 DFQATT, CDR2 SNEGSKA (reference sequence). CDR3 sequence: CSVQGWDEQFF. The DNA for the CDR3 is TGCAGTGTACAGGGGTGGGATGAGCAGTTCTTC.

The chain links TRBV28 to TRBJ2-7; D unresolved. Germline CDR1 and CDR2: MDHEN and SYDVKM. Trimming removed 4 bases from V and 4 bases from J, with 11 bases in between. This CDR3 contains 13 residues. The CDR3: CASSSSPRYEQYF. The CDR3 nucleotides are TGTGCCAGCAGTTCGTCTCCCCGTTACGAGCAGTACTTC.